Listed below are T cell receptor beta chains from one sample, sequenced in a study of blood T cell repertoires in COVID-19. Assay: immunoSEQ multiplex PCR; the TCRdb copy retains only in-frame clones and omits some. The sample consists of about 160,000 clones, around 90% of them appearing once. The source material was peripheral blood. These receptors all stem from a man aged 55 to 70 with active or convalescent COVID-19. The CDR3 runs from the conserved cysteine through the conserved F or W. Fields, in order: V gene, clone size, D gene, J gene, CDR3 DNA, CDR3 protein. The D gene is left open where the match is weak. Part of the rows lack a size; the others show once, few, many or a class for expanded clones.

>TRBV7-8|once|TRBD2|TRBJ2-1
TGTGCCAGCAGCACACCTTCAGGGACTAGCGTTCCTGAGCAGTTCTTC
CASSTPSGTSVPEQFF
>TRBV6-5|.|.|TRBJ2-7
TGTGCCAGCAGTTCAAACTACGAGCAGTACTTC
CASSSNYEQYF
>TRBV5-1|.|.|TRBJ2-7
TGCGCCAGCAGCAGATCCGGAGAGAACGAGCAGTACTTC
CASSRSGENEQYF
>TRBV5-4|.|.|TRBJ2-1
TGTGCCAGCAGCCCCTGGCGAGGACTATCCTACAATGAGCAGTTCTTC
CASSPWRGLSYNEQFF
>TRBV6-5|once|TRBD2|TRBJ2-5
TGTGCCAGCCTTTTAGCGGGGGCACCTAAAGAGACCCAGTACTTC
CASLLAGAPKETQYF
>TRBV6-5|.|TRBD1|TRBJ1-5
TGTGCCAGCCATACTGGGACAGGGCCCAATCAGCCCCAGCATTTT
CASHTGTGPNQPQHF
>TRBV19|.|TRBD1|TRBJ2-5
TGTGCCAGTAGTGGAGTGGGATGGACAGGGGGCCAGACCCAGTACTTC
CASSGVGWTGGQTQYF
>TRBV29-1|.|TRBD1|TRBJ1-2
TGCAGCGTGGGTCGACAGGGGGCATCTGCGGGGGGCTACACCTTC
CSVGRQGASAGGYTF
>TRBV28|.|.|TRBJ2-7
TGTGCCAGCAGTCCACCGGGACTCTCCTACGAGCAGTACTTC
CASSPPGLSYEQYF
>TRBV5-4|few|.|TRBJ2-2
TGTGCCAGCAGCTCGACCACGGGGTCTACCGGGGAGCTGTTTTTT
CASSSTTGSTGELFF
>TRBV19|.|TRBD1|TRBJ2-5
TGTGCCAGTAGTAGCCAGGGGGTGAAAGAGACCCAGTACTTC
CASSSQGVKETQYF
>TRBV19|.|TRBD1|TRBJ1-3
TGTGCCAGTAGCGGACAGGGAACAGGAGGAAACACCATATATTTT
CASSGQGTGGNTIYF
>TRBV6-6|.|.|TRBJ1-1
TGTGCCAGCAGTCTGGGCTACGGCACTGAAGCTTTCTTT
CASSLGYGTEAFF